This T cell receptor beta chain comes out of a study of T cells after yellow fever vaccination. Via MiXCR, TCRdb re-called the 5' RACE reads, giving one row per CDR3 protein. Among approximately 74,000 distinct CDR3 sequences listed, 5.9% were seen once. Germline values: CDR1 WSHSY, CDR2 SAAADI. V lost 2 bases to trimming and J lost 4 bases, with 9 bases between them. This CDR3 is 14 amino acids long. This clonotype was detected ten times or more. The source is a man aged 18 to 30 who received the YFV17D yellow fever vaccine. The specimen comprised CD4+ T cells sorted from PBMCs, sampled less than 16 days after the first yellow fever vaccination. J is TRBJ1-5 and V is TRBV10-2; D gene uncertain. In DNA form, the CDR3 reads TGCGCCAGCAGTGAGAGTCACCTTAATCAGCCCCAGCATTTT. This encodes CASSESHLNQPQHF.